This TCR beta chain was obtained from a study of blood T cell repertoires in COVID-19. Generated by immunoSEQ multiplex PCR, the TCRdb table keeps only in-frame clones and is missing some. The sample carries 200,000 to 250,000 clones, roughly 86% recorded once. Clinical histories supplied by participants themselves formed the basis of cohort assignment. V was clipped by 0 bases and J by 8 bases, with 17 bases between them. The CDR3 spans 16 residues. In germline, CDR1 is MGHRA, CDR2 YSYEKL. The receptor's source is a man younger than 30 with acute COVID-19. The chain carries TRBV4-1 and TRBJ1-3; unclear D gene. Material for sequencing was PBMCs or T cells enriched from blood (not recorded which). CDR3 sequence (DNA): TGCGCCAGCAGCCAAGAGCTCGGTTCCCCGGCGGACACCATATATTTT. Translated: CASSQELGSPADTIYF.